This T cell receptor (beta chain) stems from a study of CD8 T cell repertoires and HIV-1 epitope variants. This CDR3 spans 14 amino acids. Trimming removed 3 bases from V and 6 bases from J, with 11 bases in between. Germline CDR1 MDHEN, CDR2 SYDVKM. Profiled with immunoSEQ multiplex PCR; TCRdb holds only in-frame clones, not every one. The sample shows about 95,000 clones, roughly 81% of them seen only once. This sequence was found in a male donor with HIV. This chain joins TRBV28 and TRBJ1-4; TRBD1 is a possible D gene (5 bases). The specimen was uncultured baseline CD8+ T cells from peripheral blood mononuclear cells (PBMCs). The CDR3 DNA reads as TGTGCCAGCAGTTTTGTGCAGGGTCATGAAAAACTGTTTTTT. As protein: CASSFVQGHEKLFF.